A few counts support the clone carrying this T cell receptor (beta chain). There are 9 residues in the CDR3. Trimming stripped 11 bases from V and 3 bases from J, with 5 bases between. From germline, CDR1 is ENHRY and CDR2 SYGVKD. The data derive from a study of T-cell reconstitution after alpha-beta-depleted transplantation in children. Unique molecular identifiers were incorporated when the TCRbeta library was constructed. TCRdb re-derived calls from the PCR reads in MiXCR, one entry per CDR3 protein. The profile shows about 610,000 distinct CDR3 sequences, about 10% of them singletons. The material sequenced was PBMCs from the stem cell graft donor, taken from the stem cell graft. The V and J genes are TRBV10-3 and TRBJ2-7; D gene uncertain. This TCR was sampled from a human donor who donated a stem cell graft to a child with acute myeloid leukemia. CDR3 coding DNA: TGTGCCGCCCGCTACGAGCAGTACTTC. Protein product: CAARYEQYF.